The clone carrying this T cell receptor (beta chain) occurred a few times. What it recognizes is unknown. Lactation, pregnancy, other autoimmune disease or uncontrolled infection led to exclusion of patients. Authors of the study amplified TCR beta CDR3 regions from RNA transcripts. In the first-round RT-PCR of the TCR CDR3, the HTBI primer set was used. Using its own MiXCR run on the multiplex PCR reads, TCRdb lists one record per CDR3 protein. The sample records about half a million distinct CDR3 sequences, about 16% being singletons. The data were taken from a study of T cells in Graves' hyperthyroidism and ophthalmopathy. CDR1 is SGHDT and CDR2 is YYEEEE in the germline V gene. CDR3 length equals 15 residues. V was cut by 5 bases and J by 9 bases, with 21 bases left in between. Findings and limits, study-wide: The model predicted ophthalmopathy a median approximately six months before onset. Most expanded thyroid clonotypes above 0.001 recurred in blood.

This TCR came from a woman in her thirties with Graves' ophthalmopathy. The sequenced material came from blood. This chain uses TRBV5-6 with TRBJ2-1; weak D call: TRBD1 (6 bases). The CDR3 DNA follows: TGTGCCAGCAGAGCGATGGGACATTTGGCTGGTGAGCAGTTCTTC. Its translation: CASRAMGHLAGEQFF.